This T cell receptor beta chain was recovered during a study of CD8 T cell repertoires and HIV-1 epitope variants. Study summary: Each of Twenty-five Gag and Nef epitope peptides stimulated a separate culture. Enriched T cells were co-cultured with equal numbers of autologous T cell-negative antigen-presenting cells.

Germline CDR1 MNHEY, CDR2 SMNVEV (reference sequence). CDR3 length equals 16 residues. V lost 0 bases and J 2 bases, leaving 14 bases between the germline ends. Using immunoSEQ multiplex PCR, the repertoire was profiled, and TCRdb retains in-frame clones only, with some absent. Of 3,500 or so clones listed, around two thirds are singletons. On this clone: Its target is not known.

Sequenced material: cultured CD8+ T cells derived from PBMCs. The chain uses TRBV27 and TRBJ2-7; perhaps D is TRBD1 or TRBD2 (5 bases each). This TCR was sampled from a male donor with HIV. The chain's CDR3 is CASSLSMGELTYEQYF. For the CDR3, the DNA is TGTGCCAGCAGTTTATCGATGGGGGAGTTAACCTACGAGCAGTACTTC.